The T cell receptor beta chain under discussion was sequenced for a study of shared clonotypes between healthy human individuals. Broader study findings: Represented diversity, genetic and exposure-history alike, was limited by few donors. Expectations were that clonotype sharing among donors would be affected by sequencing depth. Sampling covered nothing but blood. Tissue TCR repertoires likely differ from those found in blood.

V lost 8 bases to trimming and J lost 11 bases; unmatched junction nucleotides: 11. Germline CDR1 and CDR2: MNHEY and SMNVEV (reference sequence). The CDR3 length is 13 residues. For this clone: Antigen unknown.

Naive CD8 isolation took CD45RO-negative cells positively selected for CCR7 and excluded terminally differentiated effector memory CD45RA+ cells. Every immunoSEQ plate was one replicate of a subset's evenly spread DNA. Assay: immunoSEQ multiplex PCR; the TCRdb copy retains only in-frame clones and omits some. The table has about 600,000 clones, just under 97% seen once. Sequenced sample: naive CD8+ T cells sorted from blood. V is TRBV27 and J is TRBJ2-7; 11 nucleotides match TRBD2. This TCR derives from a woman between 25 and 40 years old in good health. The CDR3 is CASSTSGKFYKYF. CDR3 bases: TGTGCCAGCTCGACTAGCGGGAAGTTTTACAAGTACTTC.